This TCR beta chain was captured in a study of Ad26.COV2.S vaccination and SARS-CoV-2 variants. At the level of the study: Enrollment placed the donor in the COV1001 Ad26.COV2.S trial arm.

Per the germline V gene, CDR1 is SQVTM and CDR2 is ANQGSEA. CDR3 length: 13 residues. Deletions cut 4 bases from V and 3 bases from J, with 10 bases between. Stated treatment: 19 received Ad26.COV2.S at low or high dose, single or two shots; roughly five received placebo; per-sample allocation not given. The investigators took samples on day 63 after the first vaccine or placebo injection. Vaccination used an Ad26 vector expressing Wuhan-strain SARS-CoV-2 spike. Assay used: immunoSEQ multiplex PCR; TCRdb lists only in-frame clones, some missing. The sample consists of about 370,000 clones, around 85% of them appearing once.

The clonotype comes from a person between 18 and 65 years old who received the Ad26.COV2.S COVID-19 vaccine or a placebo. The chain employs TRBV29-1 and TRBJ1-5; weak D call: TRBD1 (5 bases). The sequencing here drew on peripheral blood, taken in a trial of Ad26.COV2.S vaccine versus placebo. The CDR3 nucleotides read TGCAGCGTTGTCCAGGGCGACAATCAGCCCCAGCATTTT. This sequence encodes CSVVQGDNQPQHF.